This T cell receptor (beta chain) derives from a study of CD8 T cells in Susac syndrome. Sequencing targeted TCR beta in blood CD8+ and CD4+ T cells. The multiple sclerosis controls were treatment-naive patients, and their relapsing-remitting disease was stable or active. After extraction with the RNeasy kit, roughly 0.45 to 1 ug of the RNA was reverse transcribed using random hexamers. TCRdb ran MiXCR on the immunoSEQ multiplex PCR reads and lists one entry per CDR3 protein. Of about 52,000 distinct CDR3 sequences in the sample, 93% were seen once. With 6 bases clipped from V and 5 bases from J, the junction kept 8 bases outside the gene matches. The CDR3 runs to 15 residues. CDR1 is MDHEN, CDR2 SYDVKM, per germline.

The chain carries TRBV28 and TRBJ2-5; TRBD2 matches at 11 bases. The specimen sequenced was CD8+ T cells from PBMCs. This TCR came from a human donor with multiple sclerosis. CDR3 sequence (DNA): TGTGCCAGCAGAAACTATCTAGCGGGGGGTGAGACCCAGTACTTC. Translating gives CASRNYLAGGETQYF.